This entry concerns a single T cell receptor beta chain. Its antigen is still unknown. This CDR3 region has 17 residues. Germline-derived CDR1 and CDR2 are SNHLY and FYNNEI. The V gene end was trimmed by 1 base and the J gene end by 7 bases; junction bases not matched to a gene: 13. The PCR made use of 60 Vbeta and 13 Jbeta primers. The table came from immunoSEQ multiplex PCR; TCRdb's copy has only in-frame clones and leaves some out. The top ten clones hold approximately 0.83% of a sample with about 94,000 clones, around 82% of them seen once. The sample belongs to a study of cytomegalovirus exposure and HLA in healthy donors. Study outcomes and limitations: An apparent linkage of common viral pathogens to several of the most significant clusters emerged in a later analysis.

Sequenced input: PBMCs. The chain is built from TRBV2 and TRBJ2-7; 10 nucleotides align to TRBD1. The TCR was taken from a woman in her fifties or sixties in good health and CMV-seronegative. CDR3 sequence: CASSEGGQGIRPVEQYF. CDR3 bases: TGTGCCAGCAGTGAAGGGGGACAGGGGATTCGGCCGGTTGAGCAGTACTTC.